Included here is one TCR beta chain sequence, with context. This clonotype was detected ten times or more. Its antigen is unknown. No base qualities exist here, and no much larger clone lies one base off it. The sample is drawn from a study of tumor-infiltrating lymphocytes in oesophageal squamous cell carcinoma (dated by TCRdb to 2016 to 2017). Receptor libraries were prepared by PCR. Sequencer: Illumina HiSeq 2000. Clones were called with MiXCR by TCRdb after fastp trimmed the public reads at Q25, and only in-frame beta chains were retained. All rows with the same CDR3 protein become a single entry with the most common DNA and genes. The sample table lists fewer than 15,000 distinct CDR3 sequences, roughly 51% of them with a count of one. The ten largest clonotypes hold roughly 12% of the sample. The clonotype comes from a female donor with esophageal squamous cell carcinoma. What was sequenced was blood.

At the DNA level, the sequence is TGTGCCAGCAGCCAAGACTCTGGGGCCAACGTCCTGACTTTC. Translated, it gives CASSQDSGANVLTF. The sequence joins TRBV3-1 to TRBJ2-6; the D gene cannot be named for sure. V sheds 0 bases and J sheds 0 bases, leaving 0 bases between their ends. Reading from cysteine to phenylalanine, the CDR3 counts 14 amino acids. Here the CDR3 DNA is all that survives: 42 bases in frame from base 1. Based on the germline V gene (reference sequence), the CDR1 and CDR2 sequences are LGHDT and YNNKEL. Outside the CDR3, residues come from the reference TRBV3-1 and TRBJ2-6 proteins, so the full variable domain is: DTAVSQTPKYLVTQMGNDKSIKCEQNLGHDTMYWYKQDSKKFLKIMFSYNNKELIINETVPNRFSPKSPDKAHLNLHINSLELGDSAVYFCASSQDSGANVLTFGAGSRLTVL.